This T cell receptor (beta chain) was retrieved from a study of T-cell reconstitution after alpha-beta-depleted transplantation in children. Overall study results and limits: Newly generated T cells supplied most T-cell counts and diversity one year post-transplant. At around two months after transplant, the alpha-beta T cells were reportedly derived from several hundred expanded clones that came from non-depleted graft cells.

This clonotype has a count of ten or more. Its antigen is unidentified. The germline V gene has CDR1 SGHRS and CDR2 YFSETQ. The junction had 6 bases not matched to a gene; V was cut back by 3 bases and J by 6 bases. The CDR3 covers 13 residues. Unique molecular identifiers were used in preparing the TCRbeta library. TCRdb fed the PCR reads into MiXCR, producing one record per CDR3 protein. In the table there are about 460,000 distinct CDR3 sequences, about an eighth of which are singletons. This sequence was found in a female patient aged 2-9 years who had a stem cell transplant for aplastic anemia, so the T cells may come from the graft donor. Specimen: PBMCs, mostly from graft donor cells, collected 180 days after TCRalphabeta/CD19-depleted stem cell transplant. This chain links TRBV5-1 with TRBJ2-7; 7 bases align to TRBD1. CDR3 protein: CASSSTGQREQYV. The CDR3 DNA follows: TGCGCCAGCAGCTCGACGGGACAGCGCGAGCAGTACGTC.